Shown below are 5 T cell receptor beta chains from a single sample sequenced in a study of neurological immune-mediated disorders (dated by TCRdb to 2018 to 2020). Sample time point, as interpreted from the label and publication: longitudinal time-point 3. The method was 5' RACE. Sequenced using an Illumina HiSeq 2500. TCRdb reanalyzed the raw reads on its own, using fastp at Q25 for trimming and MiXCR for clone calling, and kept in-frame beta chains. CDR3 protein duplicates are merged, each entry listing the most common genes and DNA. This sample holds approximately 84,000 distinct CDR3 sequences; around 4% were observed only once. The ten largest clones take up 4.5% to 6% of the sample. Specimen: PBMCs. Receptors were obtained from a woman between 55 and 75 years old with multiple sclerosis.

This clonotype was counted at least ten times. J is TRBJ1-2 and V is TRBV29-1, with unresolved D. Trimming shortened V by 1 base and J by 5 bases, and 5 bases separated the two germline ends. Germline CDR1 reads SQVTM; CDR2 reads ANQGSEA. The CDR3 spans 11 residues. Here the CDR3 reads CSVEAEYGYTF. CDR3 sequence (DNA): TGCAGCGTTGAAGCCGAGTATGGCTACACCTTC.

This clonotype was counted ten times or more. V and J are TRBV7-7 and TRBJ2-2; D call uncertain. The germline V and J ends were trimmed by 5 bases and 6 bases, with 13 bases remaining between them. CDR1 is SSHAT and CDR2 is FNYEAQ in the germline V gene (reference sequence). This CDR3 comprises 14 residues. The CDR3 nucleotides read TGTGCCAGCAGCCTCGTTGGTTCGGCCGGGGAGCTGTTTTTT. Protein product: CASSLVGSAGELFF.

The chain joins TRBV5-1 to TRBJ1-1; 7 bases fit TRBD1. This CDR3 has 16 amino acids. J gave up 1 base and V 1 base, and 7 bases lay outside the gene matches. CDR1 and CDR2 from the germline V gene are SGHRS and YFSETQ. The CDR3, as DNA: TGCGCCAGCAGCTTGAAAACAGGGGTCAGGAACACTGAAGCTTTCTTT. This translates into CASSLKTGVRNTEAFF.

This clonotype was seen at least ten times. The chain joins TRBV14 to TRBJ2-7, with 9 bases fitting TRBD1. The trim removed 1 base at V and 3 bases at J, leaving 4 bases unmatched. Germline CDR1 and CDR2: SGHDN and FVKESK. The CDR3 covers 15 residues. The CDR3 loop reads CASSQATGQGYEQYF. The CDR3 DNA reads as TGTGCCAGCAGCCAAGCGACGGGACAGGGCTACGAGCAGTACTTC.

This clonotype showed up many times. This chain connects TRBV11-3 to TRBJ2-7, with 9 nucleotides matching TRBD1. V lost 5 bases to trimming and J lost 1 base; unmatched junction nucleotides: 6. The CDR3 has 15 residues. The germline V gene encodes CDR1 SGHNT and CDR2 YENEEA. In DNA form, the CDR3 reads TGTGCCAGCAGCCCGGGGACAGGGCCTTCCTACGAGCAGTACTTC. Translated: CASSPGTGPSYEQYF.